This T cell receptor (beta chain) was obtained from a study of T cell changes during pregnancy in multiple sclerosis. Repertoires were generated with immunoSEQ multiplex PCR, while TCRdb's copy carries only in-frame clones and drops some. Of about 68,000 clones listed, roughly nine tenths are singletons. The sequence was obtained from a female donor with multiple sclerosis, enrolled in a pregnancy study. The material was peripheral blood, obtained in the second trimester of pregnancy.

The CDR3 DNA reads as TGCGCCAGCAGTCATGGGGCAGAGGAGATGGTCTATGGCTACACCTTC. This encodes CASSHGAEEMVYGYTF. The chain uses TRBV23-1 and TRBJ1-2, with D maybe TRBD1 (5 bases). TRBV23-1 is reported as an ORF; its role is uncertain. Trimming took 3 bases from V and 4 from J, leaving 18 bases between them. The CDR3 consists of 16 residues.